The 25 T cell receptor beta chains presented below share a single source sample, sequenced in a study of blood T cell repertoires in COVID-19. The assay was immunoSEQ multiplex PCR, and TCRdb's table has in-frame clones only and misses some. The sample has around 21,000 clones, 84% seen once. The sequencing sample was made of peripheral blood. The receptors originated from a man aged 35 to 55 with acute or convalescent COVID-19.

The CDR3 coding sequence is TGTGCCAGCAGCCAGTTCGACTATGGCTACACCTTC. Translation gives CASSQFDYGYTF. The chain couples TRBV3-1 (or the pseudogene TRBV3-2) to TRBJ1-2; no clear D gene. The ends were cut back, 3 bases at V and 3 bases at J, with 5 bases in the middle. The germline V gene has CDR1 LGHDT and CDR2 YNNKEL (reference sequence). The CDR3 spans 12 residues.

This sequence joins TRBV6-5 and TRBJ2-7, with TRBD2 as a possible D gene (6 bases). The V end was cut by 10 bases, the J end by 2 bases, with 15 bases between. The CDR3 totals 13 residues. In germline, CDR1 is MNHEY, CDR2 SVGAGI. CDR3 DNA: TGTGCCACCCGCGGGACTCTCCCCTACGAGCAGTACTTC. As protein: CATRGTLPYEQYF.

This rearrangement joins TRBV19 to TRBJ1-5; 8 bases are shared with TRBD1. This CDR3 region has 14 residues. V trimming: 4 bases; J trimming: 5 bases; junction bases outside the gene matches: 4. Germline CDR1 is LNHDA and CDR2 is SQIVND (reference sequence). CDR3 DNA: TGTGCCAGTAGTACCGGACAGGGAGATCAGCCCCAGCATTTT. Translated, it gives CASSTGQGDQPQHF. The full variable domain, in which reference TRBV19 and TRBJ1-5 provide the parts outside the CDR3, is DGGITQSPKYLFRKEGQNVTLSCEQNLNHDAMYWYRQDPGQGLRLIYYSQIVNDFQKGDIAEGYSVSREKKESFPLTVTSAQKNPTAFYLCASSTGQGDQPQHFGDGTRLSIL.

The chain combines TRBV11-2 with TRBJ1-1; D uncertain. This CDR3 is 13 amino acids long. Germline V lookup: CDR1 SGHAT, CDR2 FQNNGV. The V end was cut by 6 bases, the J end by 1 base, with 9 bases between. This CDR3 is CASRPTANTEAFF. The CDR3 coding sequence is TGTGCCAGCAGACCTACAGCGAACACTGAAGCTTTCTTT. Full variable domain (missing parts from reference TRBV11-2 and TRBJ1-1): EAGVAQSPRYKIIEKRQSVAFWCNPISGHATLYWYQQILGQGPKLLIQFQNNGVVDDSQLPKDRFSAERLKGVDSTLKIQPAKLEDSAVYLCASRPTANTEAFFGQGTRLTVV.

The V gene is TRBV9, the J gene TRBJ2-7; 11 bases line up with TRBD2. Germline V gene sequence: CDR1 SGDLS, CDR2 YYNGEE. V lost 0 bases, J lost 6 bases, and 2 bases stayed unmatched. There are 14 residues in the CDR3. The CDR3 nucleotides read TGTGCCAGCAGCGTAGCTACTAGCGGGAGCGAGCAGTACTTC. Amino acid sequence: CASSVATSGSEQYF.

The chain couples TRBV29-1 to TRBJ2-7; TRBD2 is a possible D gene (6 bases). CDR1 is SQVTM, CDR2 ANQGSEA, per germline. V was shortened by 4 bases and J by 3 bases, with 10 bases between the two germline ends. This CDR3 is 12 amino acids long. CDR3 residues: CSVVVGGYEQYF. The CDR3 DNA follows: TGCAGCGTTGTCGTCGGGGGCTACGAGCAGTACTTC.

The genes are TRBV11-2 and TRBJ1-1; D ambiguous. Germline V lookup: CDR1 SGHAT, CDR2 FQNNGV. V was trimmed by 1 base and J by 0 bases, leaving 12 bases between them. The CDR3 length is 16 residues. In DNA form, the CDR3 reads TGTGCCAGCAGCTTAGTGTCAGGTGGCATGAACACTGAAGCTTTCTTT. It yields the protein CASSLVSGGMNTEAFF.

The chain links TRBV19 to TRBJ2-6, with 9 bases lining up with TRBD1. This CDR3 comprises 17 residues. V lost 5 bases to trimming and J lost 0 bases; unmatched junction nucleotides: 5. Looked up from germline, CDR1 is LNHDA and CDR2 is SQIVND (reference sequence). DNA of the CDR3: TGTGCCAGTAGTCAGGGACAGGGACCCTCTGGGGCCAACGTCCTGACTTTC. The encoded protein is CASSQGQGPSGANVLTF.

This clone was counted once. The chain couples TRBV14 to TRBJ1-1; the D gene is possibly TRBD1 (6 bases). CDR1 SGHDN and CDR2 FVKESK come from the germline V gene. The ends were cut back, 5 bases at V and 0 bases at J, with 7 bases in the middle. The CDR3 is 13 amino acids. This CDR3 is CASSGTMNTEAFF. CDR3 sequence (DNA): TGTGCCAGCAGCGGGACAATGAACACTGAAGCTTTCTTT.

J is TRBJ1-2 and V is TRBV5-5, with D unresolved. Trimming removed 1 base from V and 5 bases from J, with 24 bases in between. Per germline, CDR1 SGHKS and CDR2 YYEKEE (reference sequence). This CDR3 spans 18 amino acids. CDR3 protein: CASSLSYEGLGEKYGYTF. The CDR3 nucleotides read TGTGCCAGCAGCTTGTCGTATGAGGGCCTTGGTGAAAAATATGGCTACACCTTC. Full variable domain (rest looked up from reference TRBV5-5 and TRBJ1-2): DAGVTQSPTHLIKTRGQQVTLRCSPISGHKSVSWYQQVLGQGPQFIFQYYEKEERGRGNFPDRFSARQFPNYSSELNVNALLLGDSALYLCASSLSYEGLGEKYGYTFGSGTRLTVV.

This clone was detected only a few times. The genes are TRBV7-8 and TRBJ1-1, with D possibly TRBD1 on 6 matching bases. V was clipped by 7 bases and J by 1 base, with 19 bases between them. The CDR3 sequence is 16 residues long. Germline-derived CDR1 and CDR2 are SGHVS and FQNEAQ. The CDR3 bases are TGTGCCAGCACTCGATGGGGGGGCGCGAGGAACACTGAAGCTTTCTTT. Protein: CASTRWGGARNTEAFF.

The chain is built from TRBV7-9 and TRBJ2-5, with TRBD1 as a possible D gene (6 bases). Between the trimmed V and J ends, which lost 5 bases and 5 bases, there was a span of 21 bases. Per germline, CDR1 SEHNR and CDR2 FQNEAQ (reference sequence). CDR3 length: 16 residues. CDR3 protein: CASSEGVIAKLETQYF. DNA for the CDR3: TGTGCCAGCAGCGAGGGGGTAATTGCTAAGCTGGAGACCCAGTACTTC.

This clone was picked up one time. The V and J genes are TRBV7-2 and TRBJ2-1, with 8 nucleotides matching TRBD2. Germline CDR1 is SGHTA and CDR2 is FQGNSA. Losses at the gene ends were 2 bases for V and 4 bases for J; bases not matched to a gene: 10. The CDR3 loop spans 17 amino acids. The CDR3 region has the DNA TGTGCCAGCAGCTTATCGCTCGGCGGGGGGCCTTACAATGAGCAGTTCTTC. It yields the protein CASSLSLGGGPYNEQFF.

CDR3 sequence reads: CASSLVGGSGSRNEQFF. The CDR3 DNA follows: TGTGCCAGCAGCTTAGTGGGGGGTAGCGGGAGTCGGAATGAGCAGTTCTTC. The chain combines TRBV7-2 with TRBJ2-1; 9 positions match TRBD2. Trimming took 1 base from V and 7 from J; bases not matched to a gene: 11. The CDR3 totals 17 residues. The germline CDR1 and CDR2 sequences are SGHTA and FQGNSA.

The gene calls are TRBV3-1 (or the pseudogene TRBV3-2) and TRBJ2-5, with 10 bases fitting TRBD2. The germline V gene encodes CDR1 LGHDT and CDR2 YNNKEL (reference sequence). CDR3 length: 14 residues. Trimming cost V 6 bases and J 5 bases; bases outside gene matches: 6. The CDR3 region has the DNA TGTGCCAGCAGTCGGACTAGCGGACGGGAGACCCAGTACTTC. Protein: CASSRTSGRETQYF.

The chain carries TRBV18 and TRBJ1-1; 12 bases line up with TRBD1. CDR3 length: 13 residues. V was pared by 2 bases and J by 11 bases, with 3 bases of the junction left unmatched. Germline CDR1 KGHSH, CDR2 LQKENI. CDR3 in amino acids: CASSPGTGGEAFF. Written as DNA, the CDR3 is TGTGCCAGCTCACCAGGGACAGGGGGCGAGGCTTTCTTT.

This sequence joins TRBV15 and TRBJ1-4; 10 nucleotides agree with TRBD1. Germline trimming cut 0 bases from V and 5 bases from J; bases unmatched to any gene: 3. The CDR3 covers 16 residues. Germline V CDR1 and CDR2: LNHNV, YYDKDF (reference sequence). The CDR3 loop reads CATSRDGTGVNEKLFF. Written as DNA, the CDR3 is TGTGCCACCAGCAGAGATGGGACAGGGGTAAATGAAAAACTGTTTTTT.

The CDR3, as DNA: TGTGCCAGCTCACCCTCGGGGGATTCACCCCTCCACTTT. Protein product: CASSPSGDSPLHF. The V call is TRBV18, the J call TRBJ1-6, with a weak D call TRBD1 (5 bases). This CDR3 contains 13 residues. The V and J ends lost 3 bases and 8 bases respectively, with 8 bases between them. Germline CDR1 reads KGHSH; CDR2 reads LQKENI.

V usage is TRBV3-1 (or the pseudogene TRBV3-2) and J usage is TRBJ1-6, with D maybe TRBD1 (6 bases). The CDR3 is made up of 15 amino acids. Trimming left V 0 bases short and J 9 bases short, with 12 bases between. In germline, CDR1 is LGHDT, CDR2 YNNKEL (reference sequence). CDR3 residues: CASSQDARGSSPLHF. The CDR3 DNA reads as TGTGCCAGCAGCCAAGATGCCAGGGGTAGTTCACCCCTCCACTTT.

V usage is TRBV14 and J usage is TRBJ1-2, with D tentatively TRBD1 (6 bases). The CDR3 is 14 residues long. In germline, CDR1 is SGHDN, CDR2 FVKESK. The V gene lost 4 bases and the J gene lost 4 bases, with 13 bases spanning the gap. The CDR3 DNA reads as TGTGCCAGCAGCCTCTTAGGGACAACCTATGGCTACACCTTC. Protein product: CASSLLGTTYGYTF.

The chain combines TRBV5-5 with TRBJ2-7; the D is unclear. CDR1 SGHKS and CDR2 YYEKEE come from the germline V gene (reference sequence). The CDR3 loop spans 14 amino acids. V gave up 0 bases and J gave up 3 bases, with 10 bases separating them. The CDR3 loop is CASSLVVSYYEQYF. The CDR3 region has the DNA TGTGCCAGCAGCTTGGTGGTCTCCTACTACGAGCAGTACTTC. The full variable domain, rest sourced from reference TRBV5-5 and TRBJ2-7, is DAGVTQSPTHLIKTRGQQVTLRCSPISGHKSVSWYQQVLGQGPQFIFQYYEKEERGRGNFPDRFSARQFPNYSSELNVNALLLGDSALYLCASSLVVSYYEQYFGPGTRLTVT.

V gene TRBV4-2 combines with J gene TRBJ2-1, with TRBD1 matching 9 bases. The germline CDR1 and CDR2 sequences are LGHNA and YNFKEQ. With V trimmed by 2 bases and J by 3 bases, 5 bases remained unmatched. The CDR3 covers 16 residues. CDR3 sequence: CASSQPGQGIYNEQFF. CDR3 DNA: TGTGCCAGCAGCCAACCTGGACAGGGGATCTACAATGAGCAGTTCTTC.

The CDR3 reads CASSYRQDQPQHF. DNA for the CDR3: TGTGCCAGCAGTTACCGGCAGGATCAGCCCCAGCATTTT. The rearrangement joins TRBV6-2 or TRBV6-3 to TRBJ1-5; D is unclear. CDR3 length: 13 amino acids. V shed 2 bases and J shed 5 bases, with 7 bases lying between them. CDR1 is MNHEY, CDR2 SVGEGT, per germline.

The V call is TRBV18, the J call TRBJ1-2; D is undetermined. This CDR3 spans 13 amino acids. The V gene's germline CDR1 is KGHSH and CDR2 LQKENI. V was shortened by 2 bases and J by 5 bases, with 9 bases between the two germline ends. CDR3 amino acids: CASSPKTLYGYTF. In nucleotides, the CDR3 is TGTGCCAGCTCACCAAAGACATTGTATGGCTACACCTTC.

The CDR3 DNA is TGTGCAAGTCGCTTCCCTAATCAGCCCCAGCATTTT. Protein sequence: CASRFPNQPQHF. The chain is built from TRBV12-2 and TRBJ1-5. TRBV12-2 is tagged as a pseudogene. The CDR3 length is 12 residues.